This TCR beta chain was captured in a study of blood T cell repertoires in COVID-19. Across the study: Researchers got acute and convalescent COVID-19 samples from the United States, Italy and Spain.

In the original workflow: Amplification of reference gene primers was used by the study to estimate nucleated cell counts. Profiled with immunoSEQ multiplex PCR; TCRdb holds only in-frame clones, not every one. V and J calls and clone size come straight from that table; D and trimming were deduced from the DNA. The repertoire includes around 330,000 clones, more than 70% of them detected once, and roughly 1.7% sits in the top ten. This TCR was recovered from a woman aged 30 to 39 with COVID-19, enrolled during active disease. Sequenced input: peripheral blood.

The CDR3 nucleotides read TGTGCCAGCAGCTACGGGGACAGAAACCAAGAGACCCAGTACTTC. This sequence encodes CASSYGDRNQETQYF. The chain links TRBV11-3 to TRBJ2-5; 7 positions agree with TRBD1. The CDR3 loop spans 15 amino acids. Germline V gene lookup returns CDR1 SGHNT and CDR2 YENEEA. V was clipped by 4 bases and J by 0 bases; unmatched bases: 5.